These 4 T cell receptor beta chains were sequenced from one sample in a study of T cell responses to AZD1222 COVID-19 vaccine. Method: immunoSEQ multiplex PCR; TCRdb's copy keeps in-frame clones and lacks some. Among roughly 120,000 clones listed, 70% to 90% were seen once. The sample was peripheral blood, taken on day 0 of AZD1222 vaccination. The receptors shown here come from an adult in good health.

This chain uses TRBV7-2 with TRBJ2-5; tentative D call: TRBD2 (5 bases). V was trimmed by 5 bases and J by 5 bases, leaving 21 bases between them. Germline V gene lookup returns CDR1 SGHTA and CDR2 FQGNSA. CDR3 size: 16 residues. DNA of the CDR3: TGTGCCAGCAGCCCCTCCCCCCATTCTAGCTTCGAGACCCAGTACTTC. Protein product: CASSPSPHSSFETQYF. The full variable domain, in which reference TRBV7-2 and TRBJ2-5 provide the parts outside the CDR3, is GAGVSQSPSNKVTEKGKDVELRCDPISGHTALYWYRQSLGQGLEFLIYFQGNSAPDKSGLPSDRFSAERTGGSVSTLTIQRTQQEDSAVYLCASSPSPHSSFETQYFGPGTRLLVL.

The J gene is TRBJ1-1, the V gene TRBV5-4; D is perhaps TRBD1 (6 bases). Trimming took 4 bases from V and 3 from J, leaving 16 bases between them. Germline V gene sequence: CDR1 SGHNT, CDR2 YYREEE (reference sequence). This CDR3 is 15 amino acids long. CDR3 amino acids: CASSPPGVRDTEAFF. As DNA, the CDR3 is TGTGCCAGCAGCCCACCAGGGGTGAGGGACACTGAAGCTTTCTTT.

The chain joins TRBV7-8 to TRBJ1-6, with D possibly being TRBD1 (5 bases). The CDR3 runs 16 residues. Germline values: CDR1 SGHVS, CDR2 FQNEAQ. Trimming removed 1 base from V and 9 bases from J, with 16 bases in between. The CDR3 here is CASSLEGRVRGSPLHF. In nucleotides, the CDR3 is TGTGCCAGCAGCTTAGAGGGACGTGTGAGGGGTTCACCCCTCCACTTT.

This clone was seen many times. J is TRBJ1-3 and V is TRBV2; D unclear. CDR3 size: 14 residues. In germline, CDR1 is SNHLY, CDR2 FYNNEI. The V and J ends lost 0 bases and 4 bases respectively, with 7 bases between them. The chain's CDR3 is CASSEAIVGNTIYF. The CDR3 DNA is TGTGCCAGCAGTGAAGCGATCGTAGGAAACACCATATATTTT. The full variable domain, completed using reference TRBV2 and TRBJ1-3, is EPEVTQTPSHQVTQMGQEVILRCVPISNHLYFYWYRQILGQKVEFLVSFYNNEISEKSEIFDDQFSVERPDGSNFTLKIRSTKLEDSAMYFCASSEAIVGNTIYFGEGSWLTVV.